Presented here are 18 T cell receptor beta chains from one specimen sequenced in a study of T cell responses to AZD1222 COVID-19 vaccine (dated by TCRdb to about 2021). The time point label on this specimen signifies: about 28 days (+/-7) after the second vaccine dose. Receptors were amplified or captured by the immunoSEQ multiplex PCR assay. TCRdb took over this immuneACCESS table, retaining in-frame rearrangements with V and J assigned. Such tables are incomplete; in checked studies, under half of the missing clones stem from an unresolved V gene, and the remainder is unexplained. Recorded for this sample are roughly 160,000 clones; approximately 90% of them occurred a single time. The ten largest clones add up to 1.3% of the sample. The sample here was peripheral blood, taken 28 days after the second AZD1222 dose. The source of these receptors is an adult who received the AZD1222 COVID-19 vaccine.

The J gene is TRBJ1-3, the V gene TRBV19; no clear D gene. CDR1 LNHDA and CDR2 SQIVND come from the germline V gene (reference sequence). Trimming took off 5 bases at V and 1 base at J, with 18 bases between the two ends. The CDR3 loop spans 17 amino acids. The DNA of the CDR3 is TGTGCCAGTAGTGGCCTCTGGATGGCGGTGTCTGGAAACACCATATATTTT. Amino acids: CASSGLWMAVSGNTIYF.

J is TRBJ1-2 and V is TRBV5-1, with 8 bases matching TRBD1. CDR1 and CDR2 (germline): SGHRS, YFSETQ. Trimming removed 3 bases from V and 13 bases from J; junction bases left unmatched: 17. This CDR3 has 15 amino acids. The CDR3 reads CASSYNRGTDEATTF. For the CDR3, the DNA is TGCGCCAGCAGCTACAACAGGGGGACCGATGAGGCTACCACCTTC. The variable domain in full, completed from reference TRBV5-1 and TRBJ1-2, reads KAGVTQTPRYLIKTRGQQVTLSCSPISGHRSVSWYQQTPGQGLQFLFEYFSETQRNKGNFPGRFSGRQFSNSRSEMNVSTLELGDSALYLCASSYNRGTDEATTFGSGTRLTVV.

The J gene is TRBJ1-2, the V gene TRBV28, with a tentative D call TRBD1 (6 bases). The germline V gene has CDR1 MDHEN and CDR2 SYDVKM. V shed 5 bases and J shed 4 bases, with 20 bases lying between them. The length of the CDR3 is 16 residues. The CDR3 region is CASSIPYVRGVYGYTF. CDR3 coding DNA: TGTGCCAGCAGTATACCATACGTCAGGGGAGTCTATGGCTACACCTTC.

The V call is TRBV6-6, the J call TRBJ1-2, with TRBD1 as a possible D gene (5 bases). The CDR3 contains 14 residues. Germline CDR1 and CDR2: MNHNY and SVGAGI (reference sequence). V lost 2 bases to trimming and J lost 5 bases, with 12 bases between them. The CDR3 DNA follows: TGTGCCAGCAGTTACGGGGACTTAATTTATGGCTACACCTTC. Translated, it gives CASSYGDLIYGYTF.

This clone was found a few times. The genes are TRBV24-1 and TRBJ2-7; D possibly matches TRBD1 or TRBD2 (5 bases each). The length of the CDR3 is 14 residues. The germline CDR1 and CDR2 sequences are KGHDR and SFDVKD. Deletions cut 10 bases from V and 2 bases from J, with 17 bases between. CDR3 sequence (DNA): TGTGCCACTTGTCCGGGACCCCCGCCCTACGAGCAGTACTTC. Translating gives CATCPGPPPYEQYF.

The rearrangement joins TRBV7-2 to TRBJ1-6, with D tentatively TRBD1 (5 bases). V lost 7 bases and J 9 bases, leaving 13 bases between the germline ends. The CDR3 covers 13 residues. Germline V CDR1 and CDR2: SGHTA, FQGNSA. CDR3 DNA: TGTGCCAGCACAGGGTTAATCGGTTCACCCCTCCACTTT. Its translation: CASTGLIGSPLHF.

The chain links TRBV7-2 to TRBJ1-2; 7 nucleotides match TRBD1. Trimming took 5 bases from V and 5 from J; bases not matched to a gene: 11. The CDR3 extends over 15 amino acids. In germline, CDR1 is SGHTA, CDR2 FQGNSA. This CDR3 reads CASSIEPGRGYGYTF. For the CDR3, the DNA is TGTGCCAGCAGCATTGAACCAGGCAGGGGGTATGGCTACACCTTC.

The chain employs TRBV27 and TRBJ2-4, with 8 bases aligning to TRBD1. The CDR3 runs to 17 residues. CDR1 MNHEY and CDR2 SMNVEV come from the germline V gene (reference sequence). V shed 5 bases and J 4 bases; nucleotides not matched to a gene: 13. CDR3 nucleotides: TGTGCCAGCAGTCGAACAGCTCCAGGGGGCAGTAAAAACATTCAGTACTTC. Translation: CASSRTAPGGSKNIQYF.

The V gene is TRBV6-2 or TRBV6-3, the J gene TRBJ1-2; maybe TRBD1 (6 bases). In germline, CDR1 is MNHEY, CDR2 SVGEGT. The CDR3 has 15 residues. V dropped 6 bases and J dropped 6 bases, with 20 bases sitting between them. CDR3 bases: TGTGCCAGCAGCCCCCTCCGGGGGCCCCTAGATGGCTACACCTTC. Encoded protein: CASSPLRGPLDGYTF.

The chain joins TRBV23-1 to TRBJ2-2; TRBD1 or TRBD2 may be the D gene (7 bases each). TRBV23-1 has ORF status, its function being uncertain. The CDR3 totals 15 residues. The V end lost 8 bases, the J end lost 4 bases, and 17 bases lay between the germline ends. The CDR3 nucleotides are TGCGCCAGCCCCAGGGGGGGGGCGGGCACCGGGGAGCTGTTTTTT. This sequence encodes CASPRGGAGTGELFF.

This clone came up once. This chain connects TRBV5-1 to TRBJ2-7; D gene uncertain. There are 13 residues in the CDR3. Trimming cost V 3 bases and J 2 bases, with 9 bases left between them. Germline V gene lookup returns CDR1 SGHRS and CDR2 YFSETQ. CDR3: CASSSIPPYEQYF. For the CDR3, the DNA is TGCGCCAGCAGCTCTATCCCTCCCTACGAGCAGTACTTC.

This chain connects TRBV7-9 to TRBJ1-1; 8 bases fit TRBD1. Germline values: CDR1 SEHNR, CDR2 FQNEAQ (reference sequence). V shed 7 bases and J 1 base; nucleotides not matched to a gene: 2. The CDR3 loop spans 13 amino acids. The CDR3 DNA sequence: TGTGCCAGCAAAGGACAGGGGAACACTGAAGCTTTCTTT. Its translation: CASKGQGNTEAFF.

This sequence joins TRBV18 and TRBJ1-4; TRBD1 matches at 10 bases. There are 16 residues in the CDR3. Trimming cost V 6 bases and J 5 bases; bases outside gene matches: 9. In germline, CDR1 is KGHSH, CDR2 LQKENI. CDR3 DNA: TGTGCCAGCTCCCCCGGCACGGGACAGGGGAATGAAAAACTGTTTTTT. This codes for CASSPGTGQGNEKLFF.

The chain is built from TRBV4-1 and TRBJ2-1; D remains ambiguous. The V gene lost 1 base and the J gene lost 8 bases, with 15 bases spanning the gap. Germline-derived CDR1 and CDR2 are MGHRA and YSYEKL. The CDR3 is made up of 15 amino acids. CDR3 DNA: TGCGCCAGCAGCCAAGGCCTGTCCGGGTACGATGAGCAGTTCTTC. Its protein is CASSQGLSGYDEQFF.

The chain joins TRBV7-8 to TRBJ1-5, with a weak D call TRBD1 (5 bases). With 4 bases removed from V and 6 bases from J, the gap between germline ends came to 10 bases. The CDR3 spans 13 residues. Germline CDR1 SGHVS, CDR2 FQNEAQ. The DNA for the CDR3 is TGTGCCAGCAGCTCAGGGCTCATTCAGCCCCAGCATTTT. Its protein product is CASSSGLIQPQHF.

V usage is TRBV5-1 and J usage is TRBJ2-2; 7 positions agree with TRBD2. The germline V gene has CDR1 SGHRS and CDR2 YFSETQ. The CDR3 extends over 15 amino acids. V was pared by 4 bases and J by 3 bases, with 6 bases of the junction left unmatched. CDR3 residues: CASSPGTIHTGELFF. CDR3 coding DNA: TGCGCCAGCAGCCCAGGGACTATCCACACCGGGGAGCTGTTTTTT.

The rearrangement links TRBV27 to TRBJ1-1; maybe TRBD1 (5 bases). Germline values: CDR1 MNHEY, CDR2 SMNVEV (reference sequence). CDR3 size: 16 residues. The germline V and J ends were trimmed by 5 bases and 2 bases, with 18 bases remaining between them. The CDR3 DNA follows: TGTGCCAGCAGTCTAAGACTCCGGGACGGAAACACTGAAGCTTTCTTT. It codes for CASSLRLRDGNTEAFF.

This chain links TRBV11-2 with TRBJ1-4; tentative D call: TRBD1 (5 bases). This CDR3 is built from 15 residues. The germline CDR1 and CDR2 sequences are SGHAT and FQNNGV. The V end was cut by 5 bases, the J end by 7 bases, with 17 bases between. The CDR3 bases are TGTGCCAGCAGCGCCCAGGGAGGTGGGGGTGAAAAACTGTTTTTT. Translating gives CASSAQGGGGEKLFF.